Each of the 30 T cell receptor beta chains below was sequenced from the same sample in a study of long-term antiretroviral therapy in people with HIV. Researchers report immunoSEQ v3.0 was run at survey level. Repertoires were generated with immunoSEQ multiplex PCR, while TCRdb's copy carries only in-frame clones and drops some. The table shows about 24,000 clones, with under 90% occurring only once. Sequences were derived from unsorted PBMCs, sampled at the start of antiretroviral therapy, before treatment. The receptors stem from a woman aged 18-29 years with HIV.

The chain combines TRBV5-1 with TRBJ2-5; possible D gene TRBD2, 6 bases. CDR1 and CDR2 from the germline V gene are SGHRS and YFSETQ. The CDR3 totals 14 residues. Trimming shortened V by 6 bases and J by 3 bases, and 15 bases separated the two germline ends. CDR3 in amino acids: CASKNTGAEETQYF. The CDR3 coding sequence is TGCGCCAGCAAGAATACGGGAGCGGAAGAGACCCAGTACTTC.

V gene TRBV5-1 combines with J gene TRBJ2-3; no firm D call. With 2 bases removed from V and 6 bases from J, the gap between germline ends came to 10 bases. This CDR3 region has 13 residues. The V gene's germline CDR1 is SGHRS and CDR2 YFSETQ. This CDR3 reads CASSFPGSDTQYF. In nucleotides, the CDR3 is TGCGCCAGCAGCTTTCCCGGCAGCGATACGCAGTATTTT.

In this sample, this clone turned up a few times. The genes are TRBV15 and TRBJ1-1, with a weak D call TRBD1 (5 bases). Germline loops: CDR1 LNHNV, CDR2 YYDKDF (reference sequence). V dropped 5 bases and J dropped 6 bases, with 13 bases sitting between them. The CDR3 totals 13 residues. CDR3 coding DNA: TGTGCCACCAGCTTCAGACAGCAAGCTGAAGCTTTCTTT. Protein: CATSFRQQAEAFF.

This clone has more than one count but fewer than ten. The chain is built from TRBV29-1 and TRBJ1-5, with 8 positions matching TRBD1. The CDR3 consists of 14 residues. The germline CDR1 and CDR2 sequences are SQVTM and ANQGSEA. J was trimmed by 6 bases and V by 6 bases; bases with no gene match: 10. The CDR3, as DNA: TGCAGCGTCGAGACAGGGGAACCCCGTCAGCCCCAGCATTTT. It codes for CSVETGEPRQPQHF.

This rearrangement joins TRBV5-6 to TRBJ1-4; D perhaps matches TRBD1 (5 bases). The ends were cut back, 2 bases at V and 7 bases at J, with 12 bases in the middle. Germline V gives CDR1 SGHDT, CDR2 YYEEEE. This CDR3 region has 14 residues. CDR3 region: CASSFGLGGEKLFF. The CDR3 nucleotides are TGTGCCAGCAGCTTTGGCCTCGGGGGTGAAAAACTGTTTTTT.

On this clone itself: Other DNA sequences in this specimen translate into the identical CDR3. The CDR3 DNA sequence: TGTGCCAGCAAGGGACCTTCGAACACCGGGGAGCTGTTTTTT. The encoded protein is CASKGPSNTGELFF. The V call is TRBV9, the J call TRBJ2-2; D may match TRBD1 or TRBD2 (5 bases each). V shed 6 bases and J shed 0 bases, with 9 bases lying between them. CDR1 SGDLS and CDR2 YYNGEE come from the germline V gene. This CDR3 has 14 residues. The full variable domain, its missing parts supplied by reference TRBV9 and TRBJ2-2, is DSGVTQTPKHLITATGQRVTLRCSPRSGDLSVYWYQQSLDQGLQFLIQYYNGEERAKGNILERFSAQQFPDLHSELNLSSLELGDSALYFCASKGPSNTGELFFGEGSRLTVL.

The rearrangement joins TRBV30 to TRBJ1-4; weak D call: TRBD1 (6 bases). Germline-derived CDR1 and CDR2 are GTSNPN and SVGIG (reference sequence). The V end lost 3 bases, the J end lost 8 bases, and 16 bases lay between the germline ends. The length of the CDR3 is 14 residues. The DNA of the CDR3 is TGTGCCTGGAGACGGCAGGGGCGGGTAGAAAAACTGTTTTTT. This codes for CAWRRQGRVEKLFF.

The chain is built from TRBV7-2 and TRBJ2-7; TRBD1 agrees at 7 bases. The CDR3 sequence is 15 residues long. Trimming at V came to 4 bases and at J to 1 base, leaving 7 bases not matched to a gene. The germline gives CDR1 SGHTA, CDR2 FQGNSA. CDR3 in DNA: TGTGCCAGCAGCTCCATGCCGGGACAGTCCTACGAGCAGTACTTC. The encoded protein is CASSSMPGQSYEQYF.

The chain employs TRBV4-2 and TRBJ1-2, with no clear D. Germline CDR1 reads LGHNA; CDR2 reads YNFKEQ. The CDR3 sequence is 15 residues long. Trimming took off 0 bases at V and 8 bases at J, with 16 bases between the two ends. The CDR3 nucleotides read TGTGCCAGCAGCCAAGATGCGGGCAGTCCCTGGGGCTACACCTTC. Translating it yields CASSQDAGSPWGYTF.

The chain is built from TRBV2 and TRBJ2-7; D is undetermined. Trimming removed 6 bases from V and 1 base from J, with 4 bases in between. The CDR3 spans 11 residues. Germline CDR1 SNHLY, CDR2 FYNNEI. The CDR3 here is CASRDSYEQYF. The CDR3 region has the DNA TGTGCCAGCAGGGATTCCTACGAGCAGTACTTC.

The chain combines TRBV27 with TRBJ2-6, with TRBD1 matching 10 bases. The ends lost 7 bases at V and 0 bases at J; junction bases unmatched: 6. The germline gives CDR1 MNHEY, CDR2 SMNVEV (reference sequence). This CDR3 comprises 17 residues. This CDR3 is CASTGQGGDSGANVLTF. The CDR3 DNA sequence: TGTGCCAGCACTGGACAGGGGGGCGACTCTGGGGCCAACGTCCTGACTTTC.

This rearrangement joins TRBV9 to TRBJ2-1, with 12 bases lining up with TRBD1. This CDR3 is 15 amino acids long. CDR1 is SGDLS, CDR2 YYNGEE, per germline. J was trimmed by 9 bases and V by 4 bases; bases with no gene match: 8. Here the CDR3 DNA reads TGTGCCAGCAGCCCTCAGGGGACAGGGGGCGCTGAGCAGTTCTTC. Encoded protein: CASSPQGTGGAEQFF.

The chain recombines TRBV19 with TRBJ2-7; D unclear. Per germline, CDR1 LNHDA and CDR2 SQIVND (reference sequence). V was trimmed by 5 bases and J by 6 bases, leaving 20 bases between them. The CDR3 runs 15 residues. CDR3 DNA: TGTGCCAGTAGTTTAAGACAAGGCGGCTCTCTCGAGCAGTACTTC. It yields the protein CASSLRQGGSLEQYF.

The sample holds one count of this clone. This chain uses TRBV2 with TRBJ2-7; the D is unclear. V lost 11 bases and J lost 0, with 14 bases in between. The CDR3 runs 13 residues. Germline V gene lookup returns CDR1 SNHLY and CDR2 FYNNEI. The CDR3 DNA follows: TGTGCCGGAACCCAGGATTACTCCTACGAGCAGTACTTC. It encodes CAGTQDYSYEQYF.

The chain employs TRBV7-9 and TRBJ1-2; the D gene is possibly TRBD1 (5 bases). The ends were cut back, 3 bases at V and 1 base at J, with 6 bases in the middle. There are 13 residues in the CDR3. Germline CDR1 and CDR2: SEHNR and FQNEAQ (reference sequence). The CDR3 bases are TGTGCCAGCAGCTTCCAGGGTAACTATGGCTACACCTTC. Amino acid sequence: CASSFQGNYGYTF. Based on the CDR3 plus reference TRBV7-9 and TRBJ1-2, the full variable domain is DTGVSQNPRHKITKRGQNVTFRCDPISEHNRLYWYRQTLGQGPEFLTYFQNEAQLEKSRLLSDRFSAERPKGSFSTLEIQRTEQGDSAMYLCASSFQGNYGYTFGSGTRLTVV.

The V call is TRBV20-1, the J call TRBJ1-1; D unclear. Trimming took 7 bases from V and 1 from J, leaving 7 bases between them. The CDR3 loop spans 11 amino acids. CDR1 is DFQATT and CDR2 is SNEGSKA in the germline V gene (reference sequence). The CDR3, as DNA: TGCAGTGAGCGAAAGAACACTGAAGCTTTCTTT. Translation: CSERKNTEAFF.

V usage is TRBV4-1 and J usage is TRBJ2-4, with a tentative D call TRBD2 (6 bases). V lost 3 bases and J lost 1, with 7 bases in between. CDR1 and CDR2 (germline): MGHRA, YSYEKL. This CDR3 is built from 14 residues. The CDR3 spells CASSHGGAKNIQYF. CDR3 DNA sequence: TGCGCCAGCAGCCACGGGGGTGCCAAAAACATTCAGTACTTC.

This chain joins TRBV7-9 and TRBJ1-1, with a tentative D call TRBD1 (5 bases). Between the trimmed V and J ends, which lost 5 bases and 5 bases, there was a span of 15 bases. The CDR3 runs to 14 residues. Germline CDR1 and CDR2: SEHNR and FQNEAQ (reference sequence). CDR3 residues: CASSPQGLGTEAFF. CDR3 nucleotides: TGTGCCAGCAGCCCCCAGGGTCTAGGGACTGAAGCTTTCTTT.

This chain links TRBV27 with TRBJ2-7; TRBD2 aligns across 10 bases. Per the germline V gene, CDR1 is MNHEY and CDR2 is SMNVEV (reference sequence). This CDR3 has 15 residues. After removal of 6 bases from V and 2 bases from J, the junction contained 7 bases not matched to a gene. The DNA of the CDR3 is TGTGCCAGCAGAATTACTAGCGGGACAACCTACGAGCAGTACTTC. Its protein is CASRITSGTTYEQYF.

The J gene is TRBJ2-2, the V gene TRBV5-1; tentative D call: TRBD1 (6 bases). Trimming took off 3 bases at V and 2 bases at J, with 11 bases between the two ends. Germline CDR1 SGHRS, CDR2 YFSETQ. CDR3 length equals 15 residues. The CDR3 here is CASSSGDLNTGELFF. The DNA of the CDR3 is TGCGCCAGCAGCTCAGGGGACCTAAACACCGGGGAGCTGTTTTTT.

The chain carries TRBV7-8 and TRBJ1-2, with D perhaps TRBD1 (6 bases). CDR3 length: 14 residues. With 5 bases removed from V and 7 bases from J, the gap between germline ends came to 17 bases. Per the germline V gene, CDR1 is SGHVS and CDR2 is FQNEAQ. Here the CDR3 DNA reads TGTGCCAGCAGCCACCCCGCAGGGGCCTTTGGCTACACCTTC. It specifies CASSHPAGAFGYTF. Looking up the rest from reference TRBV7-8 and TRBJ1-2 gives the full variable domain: GAGVSQSPRYKVAKRGQDVALRCDPISGHVSLFWYQQALGQGPEFLTYFQNEAQLDKSGLPSDRFFAERPEGSVSTLKIQRTQQEDSAVYLCASSHPAGAFGYTFGSGTRLTVV.

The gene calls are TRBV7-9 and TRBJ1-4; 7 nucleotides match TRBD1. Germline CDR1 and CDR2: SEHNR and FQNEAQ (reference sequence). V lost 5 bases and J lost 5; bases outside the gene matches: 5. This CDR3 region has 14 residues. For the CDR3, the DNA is TGTGCCAGCAGCAACAGGGGTGGGAATGAAAAACTGTTTTTT. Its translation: CASSNRGGNEKLFF.

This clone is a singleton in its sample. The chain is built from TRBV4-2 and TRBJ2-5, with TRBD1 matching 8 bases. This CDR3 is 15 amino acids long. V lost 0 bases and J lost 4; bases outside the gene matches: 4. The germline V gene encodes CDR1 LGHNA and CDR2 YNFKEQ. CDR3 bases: TGTGCCAGCAGCCAAGATAACAGGGGGTTAGAGACCCAGTACTTC. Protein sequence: CASSQDNRGLETQYF.

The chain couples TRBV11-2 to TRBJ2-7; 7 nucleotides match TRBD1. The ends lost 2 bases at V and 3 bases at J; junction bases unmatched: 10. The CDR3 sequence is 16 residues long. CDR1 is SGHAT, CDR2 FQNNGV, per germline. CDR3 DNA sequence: TGTGCCAGCAGCTTAAGGGGAAGGGACAGTTACTACGAGCAGTACTTC. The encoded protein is CASSLRGRDSYYEQYF.

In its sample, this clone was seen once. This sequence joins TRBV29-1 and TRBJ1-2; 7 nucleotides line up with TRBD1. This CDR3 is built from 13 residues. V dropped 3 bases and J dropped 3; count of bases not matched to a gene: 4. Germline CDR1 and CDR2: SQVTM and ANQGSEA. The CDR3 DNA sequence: TGCAGCGTTGAGGGGACAGACGACTATGGCTACACCTTC. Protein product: CSVEGTDDYGYTF.

The CDR3 sequence is CASSGTANTGELFF. CDR3 coding DNA: TGTGCCAGCAGTGGGACAGCGAACACCGGGGAGCTGTTTTTT. The chain combines TRBV6-6 with TRBJ2-2, with 7 bases fitting TRBD1. J was trimmed by 0 bases and V by 5 bases; bases with no gene match: 0. This CDR3 has 14 residues. Germline assignment: CDR1 MNHNY and CDR2 SVGAGI (reference sequence).

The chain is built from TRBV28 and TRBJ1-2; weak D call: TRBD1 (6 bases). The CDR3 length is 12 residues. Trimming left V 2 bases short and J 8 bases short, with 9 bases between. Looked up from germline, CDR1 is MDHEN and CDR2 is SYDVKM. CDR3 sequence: CASSLGQGGYTF. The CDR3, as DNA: TGTGCCAGCAGTTTAGGGCAGGGGGGCTACACCTTC.

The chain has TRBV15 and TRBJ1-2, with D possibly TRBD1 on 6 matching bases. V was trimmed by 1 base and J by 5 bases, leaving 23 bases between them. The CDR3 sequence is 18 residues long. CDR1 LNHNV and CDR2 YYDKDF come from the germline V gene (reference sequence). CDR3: CATSRGYQEGPTGYGYTF. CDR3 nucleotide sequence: TGTGCCACCAGCAGAGGATATCAGGAGGGCCCCACAGGGTATGGCTACACCTTC.

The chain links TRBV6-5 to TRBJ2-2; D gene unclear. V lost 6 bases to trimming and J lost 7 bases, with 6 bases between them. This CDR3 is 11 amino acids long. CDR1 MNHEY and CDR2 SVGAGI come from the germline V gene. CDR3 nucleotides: TGTGCCAGCAGCTCCGGCGGGGAGCTGTTTTTT. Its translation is CASSSGGELFF.

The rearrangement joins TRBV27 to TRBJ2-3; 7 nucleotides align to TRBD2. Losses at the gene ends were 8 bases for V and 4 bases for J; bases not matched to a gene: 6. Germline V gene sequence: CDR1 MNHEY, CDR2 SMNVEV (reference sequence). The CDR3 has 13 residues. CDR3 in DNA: TGTGCCAGCCGGGCGGGAGCCCCAGATACGCAGTATTTT. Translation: CASRAGAPDTQYF.